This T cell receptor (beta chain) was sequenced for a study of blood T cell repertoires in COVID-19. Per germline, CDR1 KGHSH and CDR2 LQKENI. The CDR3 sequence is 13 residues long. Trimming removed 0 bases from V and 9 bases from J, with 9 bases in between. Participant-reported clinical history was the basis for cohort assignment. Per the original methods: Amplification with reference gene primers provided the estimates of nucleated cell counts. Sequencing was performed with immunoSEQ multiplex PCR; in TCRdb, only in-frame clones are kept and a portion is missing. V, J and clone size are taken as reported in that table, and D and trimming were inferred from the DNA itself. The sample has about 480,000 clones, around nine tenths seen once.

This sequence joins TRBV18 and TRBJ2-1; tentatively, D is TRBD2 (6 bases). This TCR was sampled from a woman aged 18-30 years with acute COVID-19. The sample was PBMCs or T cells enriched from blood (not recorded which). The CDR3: CASSPPAGTEQFF. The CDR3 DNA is TGTGCCAGCTCACCACCGGCGGGGACTGAGCAGTTCTTC.